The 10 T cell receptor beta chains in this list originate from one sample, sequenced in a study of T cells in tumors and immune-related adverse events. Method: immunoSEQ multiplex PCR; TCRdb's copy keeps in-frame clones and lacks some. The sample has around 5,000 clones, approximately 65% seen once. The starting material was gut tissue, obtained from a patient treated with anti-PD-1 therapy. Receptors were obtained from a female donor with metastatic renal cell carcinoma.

CDR3 DNA sequence: TGTGCCAGCAGCTCCCGGGAAGGCGTAGAGCAGTTCTTC. This codes for CASSSREGVEQFF. The chain uses TRBV7-6 and TRBJ2-1; D might be TRBD2 (5 bases). Per germline, CDR1 SGHVS and CDR2 FNYEAQ. The ends were cut back, 4 bases at V and 10 bases at J, with 14 bases in the middle. The CDR3 length is 13 residues. The complete variable domain, with remaining parts taken from reference TRBV7-6 and TRBJ2-1, reads GAGVSQSPRYKVTKRGQDVALRCDPISGHVSLYWYRQALGQGPEFLTYFNYEAQQDKSGLPNDRFSAERPEGSISTLTIQRTEQRDSAMYRCASSSREGVEQFFGPGTRLTVL.

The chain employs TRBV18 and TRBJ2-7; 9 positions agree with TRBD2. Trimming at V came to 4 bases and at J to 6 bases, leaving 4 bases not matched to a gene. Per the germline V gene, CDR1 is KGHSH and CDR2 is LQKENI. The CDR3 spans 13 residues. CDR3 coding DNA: TGTGCCAGCTCACAAGGGACTAGCACCGAGCAGTACTTC. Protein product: CASSQGTSTEQYF.

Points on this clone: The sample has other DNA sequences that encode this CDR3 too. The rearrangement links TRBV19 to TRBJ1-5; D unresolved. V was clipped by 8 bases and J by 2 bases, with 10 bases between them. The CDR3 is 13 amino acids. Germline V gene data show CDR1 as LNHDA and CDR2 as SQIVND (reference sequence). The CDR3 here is CASSRVGNQPQHF. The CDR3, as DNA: TGTGCCAGTTCAAGGGTGGGCAATCAGCCCCAGCATTTT.

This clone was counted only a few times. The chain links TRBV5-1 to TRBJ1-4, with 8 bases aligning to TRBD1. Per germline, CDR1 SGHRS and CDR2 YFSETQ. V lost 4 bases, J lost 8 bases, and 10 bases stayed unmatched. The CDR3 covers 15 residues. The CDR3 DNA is TGCGCCAGCAGCCTCCTCGGACAGGGTTTGGAAAAACTGTTTTTT. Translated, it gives CASSLLGQGLEKLFF.

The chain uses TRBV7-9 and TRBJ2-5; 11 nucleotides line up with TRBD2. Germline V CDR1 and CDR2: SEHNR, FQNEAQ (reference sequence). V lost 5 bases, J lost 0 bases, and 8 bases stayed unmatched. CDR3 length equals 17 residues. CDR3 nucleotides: TGTGCCAGCAGCGTTACACTAGCGGGGGCGAACCAAGAGACCCAGTACTTC. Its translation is CASSVTLAGANQETQYF.

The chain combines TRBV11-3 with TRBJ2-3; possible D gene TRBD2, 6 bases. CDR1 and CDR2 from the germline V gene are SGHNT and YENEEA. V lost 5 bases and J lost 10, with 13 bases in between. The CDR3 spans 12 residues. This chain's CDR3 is CASSLRTTPQYF. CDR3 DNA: TGTGCCAGCAGCCTACGGACTACACCGCAGTATTTT.

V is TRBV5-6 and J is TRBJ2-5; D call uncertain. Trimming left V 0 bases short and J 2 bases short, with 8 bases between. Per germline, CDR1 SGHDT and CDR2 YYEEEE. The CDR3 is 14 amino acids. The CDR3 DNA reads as TGTGCCAGCAGCTTGGTTATGCGGCAAGAGACCCAGTACTTC. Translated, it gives CASSLVMRQETQYF.

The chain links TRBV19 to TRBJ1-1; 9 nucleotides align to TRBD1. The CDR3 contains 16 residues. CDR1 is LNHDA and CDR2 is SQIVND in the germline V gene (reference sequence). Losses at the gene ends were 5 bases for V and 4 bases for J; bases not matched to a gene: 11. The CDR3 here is CASSARDRAGGTEAFF. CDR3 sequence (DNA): TGTGCCAGTAGTGCCCGGGACAGGGCGGGGGGCACTGAAGCTTTCTTT.

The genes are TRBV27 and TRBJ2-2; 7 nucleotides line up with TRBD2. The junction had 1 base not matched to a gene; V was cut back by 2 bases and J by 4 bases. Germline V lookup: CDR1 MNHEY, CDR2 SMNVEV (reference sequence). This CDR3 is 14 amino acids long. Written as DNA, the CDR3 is TGTGCCAGCAGTTTAGGGGGGGGCACCGGGGAGCTGTTTTTT. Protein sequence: CASSLGGGTGELFF.

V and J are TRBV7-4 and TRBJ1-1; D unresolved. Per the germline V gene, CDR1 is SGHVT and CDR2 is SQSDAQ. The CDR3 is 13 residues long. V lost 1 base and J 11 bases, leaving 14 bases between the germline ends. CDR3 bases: TGTGCCAGCAGCTTAGACCACCTTCTGGGGGCTTTCTTT. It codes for CASSLDHLLGAFF.